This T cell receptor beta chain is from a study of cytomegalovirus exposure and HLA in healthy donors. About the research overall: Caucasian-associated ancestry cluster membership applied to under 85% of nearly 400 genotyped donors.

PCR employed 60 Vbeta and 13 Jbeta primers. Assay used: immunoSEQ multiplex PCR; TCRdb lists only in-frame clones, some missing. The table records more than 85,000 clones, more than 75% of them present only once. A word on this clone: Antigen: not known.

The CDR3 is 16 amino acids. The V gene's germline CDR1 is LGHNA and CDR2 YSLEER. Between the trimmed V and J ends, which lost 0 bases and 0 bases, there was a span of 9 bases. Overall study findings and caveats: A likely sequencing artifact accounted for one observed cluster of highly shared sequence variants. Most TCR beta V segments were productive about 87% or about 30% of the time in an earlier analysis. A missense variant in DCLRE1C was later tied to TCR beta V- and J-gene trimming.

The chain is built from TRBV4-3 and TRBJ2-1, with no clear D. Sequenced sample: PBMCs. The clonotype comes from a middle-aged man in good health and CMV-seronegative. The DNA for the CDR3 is TGCGCCAGCAGCCAAGATCACCCTAGCTCCTACAATGAGCAGTTCTTC. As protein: CASSQDHPSSYNEQFF.